Sequencing of this TCR beta chain was carried out in a study of shared clonotypes between healthy human individuals. Study observations and caveats: Investigators collected only blood, and repertoires in tissues likely differ. Researchers found naive subsets generally carried larger estimated richness than memory subsets.

Comment on this clone: Antigen specificity is unknown.

The CDR3 is 16 residues long. Germline values: CDR1 SGHRS, CDR2 YFSETQ. The V gene end was trimmed by 2 bases and the J gene end by 4 bases; junction bases not matched to a gene: 12. Authors' processing steps: ImmunoSEQ yielded junction-only sequences lacking quality scores, so filtering differed. Method: immunoSEQ multiplex PCR; TCRdb's copy keeps in-frame clones and lacks some. V and J calls and clone size are given by that table; D and trimming were obtained from the DNA. The sample has roughly 2.2 million clones, over 90% seen once. CD4+ cells were split into CD45RA+ naive and CD45RA-negative memory subsets.

The TCR originated in a man aged 18 to 30 in good health. Some clones in this sample may be carry-over from other donors' samples. This rearrangement joins TRBV5-1 to TRBJ2-7; 7 bases are a match to TRBD2. Sequenced sample: naive CD4+ T cells from PBMCs. Stated subset: CD45RA+ positively selected. The CDR3 here is CASSLFEQAGDYEQYF. The CDR3 nucleotides are TGCGCCAGCAGCTTATTTGAGCAGGCGGGAGATTACGAGCAGTACTTC.